This T cell receptor beta chain was documented in a study of OX40 agonist ivuxolimab in advanced cancers. Study summary: Dosing consisted of intravenous ivuxolimab at 0.01 to 10 mg/kg every 2 weeks. Study findings and constraints: Antigen specificity was not determined for the expanded peripheral T cells.

Libraries were prepared by immunoSEQ multiplex PCR; TCRdb keeps only in-frame clonotypes and omits some of them. The sample lists around 61,000 clones, 75% to 90% occurring once. After removal of 4 bases from V and 5 bases from J, the junction contained 12 bases not matched to a gene. The CDR3 has 16 residues. Germline V gene sequence: CDR1 SGHNT, CDR2 YENEEA. A word on this clone: Its antigen is undetermined.

Autoimmune disease history or systemic immunosuppression led to patient exclusion. Sequences were derived from CD4+ or CD8+ T cells sorted from blood, sampled in a trial of the OX40 agonist ivuxolimab. This chain uses TRBV11-3 with TRBJ1-1; 8 positions agree with TRBD1. The sequence was obtained from an adult with an advanced solid tumor such as melanoma, head and neck, liver or kidney cancer. The CDR3 reads CASSSRGLLLETEAFF. In nucleotides, the CDR3 is TGTGCCAGCAGCTCCAGGGGGCTGTTGTTGGAGACTGAAGCTTTCTTT.